Detailed here is one T cell receptor (beta chain). Its matching antigen is unknown. The sample's treatment: oral pan-JAK inhibitor, 5-10 mg twice daily. V lost 6 bases, J lost 0 bases, and 14 bases lay in between. CDR3 length: 16 residues. Per the germline V gene, CDR1 is MNHEY and CDR2 is SMNVEV (reference sequence). Investigators isolated RNA and reverse transcribed it into cDNA to act as the sequencing template. Profiling relied on immunoSEQ multiplex PCR, and the TCRdb table lists in-frame clones only, not all of them. The sample shows 190,000 or so clones, around three fifths of them seen only once. The data belong to a study of CD8+ T cells in alopecia areata. On the study more broadly: Severity was scored as percentage of affected scalp area in treated patients. The study's findings and limits: Sequencing of scalp samples also includes resident alphabeta T cells from normal skin.

The chain carries TRBV27 and TRBJ1-4; maybe TRBD1 (5 bases). This sequence was found in a human donor with alopecia areata. The sample was CD8+ T cells sorted from blood, taken at week 24, from a patient treated with tofacitinib. Here the CDR3 DNA reads TGTGCCAGCAGCGGGGCGGGTGTTGCAACTAATGAAAAACTGTTTTTT. Residues: CASSGAGVATNEKLFF.